Presented here are 32 T cell receptor beta chains from one specimen sequenced in a study of vaccination and CD4 T cells after COVID-19. No antigen has been assigned to these receptors. Treatment in this sample: approximately 10-day PBMC culture with coronavirus spike peptide pools or control peptides (ViraFEST assay). CD4+ T cells that came from the unexposed donor were collected before the COVID-19 pandemic (2011-2018). Cultured CD4+ T cells had their DNA profiled by the Oncomine TCR Beta short-read assay. Researchers extracted genomic DNA from CD4+ T cells that had been cultured. TCRdb fed the PCR reads into MiXCR, producing one record per CDR3 protein. Of about 9,300 distinct CDR3 sequences in the sample, less than 35% were seen once. Sequenced material: CD4+ T cells from blood, cultured in vitro. The receptors stem from a human donor in good health.

V is TRBV19 and J is TRBJ2-1; 10 bases match TRBD2. The V gene end was trimmed by 10 bases and the J gene end by 8 bases; junction bases not matched to a gene: 14. The germline V gene has CDR1 LNHDA and CDR2 SQIVND (reference sequence). The CDR3 extends over 15 amino acids. CDR3: CATLNGAGGPYEQFF. As DNA, the CDR3 is TGTGCCACCCTGAACGGAGCGGGAGGGCCCTATGAGCAGTTCTTC.

This clonotype was seen a handful of times. The genes are TRBV27 and TRBJ2-3; unclear D gene. The CDR3 covers 15 residues. The V gene's germline CDR1 is MNHEY and CDR2 SMNVEV (reference sequence). V lost 9 bases and J lost 0, with 16 bases in between. The DNA for the CDR3 is TGTGCCAGTACAACTTGGAGCGCTAGCACAGATACGCAGTATTTT. Its translation is CASTTWSASTDTQYF.

This clonotype was found a few times. The chain recombines TRBV20-1 with TRBJ2-1; 15 nucleotides align to TRBD2. The CDR3 has 19 amino acids. With 5 bases clipped from V and 0 bases from J, the junction kept 11 bases outside the gene matches. The germline CDR1 and CDR2 sequences are DFQATT and SNEGSKA (reference sequence). CDR3 in DNA: TGCAGTGCTGTAGTGGGACTAGCGGGAGGTCCCAGCTCCTACAATGAGCAGTTCTTC. Its protein product is CSAVVGLAGGPSSYNEQFF.

In its sample, this clonotype ranks as medium-sized. The chain combines TRBV6-5 with TRBJ1-2; TRBD1 matches 7 bases. Germline loops: CDR1 MNHEY, CDR2 SVGAGI. The J segment lost 6 bases and the V segment lost 2 bases, leaving 6 bases of the junction unmatched. The CDR3 covers 14 residues. The CDR3 loop is CASSYTQGLDGYTF. CDR3 sequence (DNA): TGTGCCAGCAGTTACACACAGGGGCTCGATGGCTACACCTTC.

This clonotype was detected a few times. The CDR3 reads CSAPSPSGGGYEQFF. Written as DNA, the CDR3 is TGCAGTGCTCCTTCCCCCAGCGGAGGGGGCTATGAGCAGTTCTTC. V usage is TRBV20-1 and J usage is TRBJ2-1; perhaps TRBD1 as D (7 bases). The germline V gene encodes CDR1 DFQATT and CDR2 SNEGSKA (reference sequence). V dropped 5 bases and J dropped 8 bases, with 22 bases sitting between them. This CDR3 contains 15 residues.

The J gene is TRBJ2-6, the V gene TRBV10-3; 9 bases agree with TRBD1. Germline CDR1 ENHRY, CDR2 SYGVKD. The junction had 11 bases not matched to a gene; V was cut back by 11 bases and J by 0 bases. The CDR3 contains 17 residues. The CDR3 protein is CAARRDRVLSGANVLTF. The CDR3 region has the DNA TGTGCCGCTCGGAGGGACAGGGTACTCTCTGGGGCCAACGTCCTGACTTTC.

This clonotype was seen more than once but under ten times. CDR3 in DNA: TGTGCCAGCAGCTTAGATTACCCTCATTTGGATGAGCAGTTCTTC. Encoded protein: CASSLDYPHLDEQFF. This chain links TRBV11-3 with TRBJ2-1; D gene uncertain. Per germline, CDR1 SGHNT and CDR2 YENEEA. V was cut by 0 bases and J by 8 bases, with 14 bases left in between. The CDR3 sequence is 15 residues long. Combining the CDR3 with reference TRBV11-3 and TRBJ2-1 gives the whole variable domain EAGVVQSPRYKIIEKKQPVAFWCNPISGHNTLYWYLQNLGQGPELLIRYENEEAVDDSQLPKDRFSAERLKGVDSTLKIQPAELGDSAVYLCASSLDYPHLDEQFFGPGTRLTVL.

The chain recombines TRBV14 with TRBJ2-3; D is perhaps TRBD1 or TRBD2 (6 bases each). CDR1 is SGHDN and CDR2 is FVKESK in the germline V gene. The CDR3 runs 16 residues. Trimming removed 4 bases from V and 2 bases from J, with 16 bases in between. The CDR3 protein is CASSLSWGAATDTQYF. The DNA for the CDR3 is TGTGCCAGCAGCCTTTCTTGGGGGGCGGCCACAGATACGCAGTATTTT.

In its sample, this clonotype was seen a few times. The chain has TRBV20-1 and TRBJ2-2, with TRBD2 matching over 13 bases. Per germline, CDR1 DFQATT and CDR2 SNEGSKA (reference sequence). Trimming took 3 bases from V and 5 from J; bases not matched to a gene: 9. The CDR3 spans 17 residues. DNA of the CDR3: TGCAGTGCTAGGGACAAACTAGCGGGAGGGCCTACCGGGGAGCTGTTTTTT. Its translation: CSARDKLAGGPTGELFF.

This clonotype was counted only a few times. This chain links TRBV27 with TRBJ1-5; D ambiguous. The CDR3 is made up of 12 amino acids. V gave up 3 bases and J gave up 5 bases, with 5 bases separating them. The germline V gene encodes CDR1 MNHEY and CDR2 SMNVEV (reference sequence). The CDR3 is CASSFRDQPQHF. The CDR3, as DNA: TGTGCCAGCAGTTTCCGCGATCAGCCCCAGCATTTT.

The gene calls are TRBV28 and TRBJ1-2; no firm D call. The CDR3 extends over 12 amino acids. Germline CDR1 reads MDHEN; CDR2 reads SYDVKM. Trimming stripped 6 bases from V and 7 bases from J, with 12 bases between. CDR3 protein: CASRTQVGGYTF. DNA of the CDR3: TGTGCCAGCAGGACCCAAGTTGGTGGCTACACCTTC.

In its sample, this clonotype was seen a few times. The chain employs TRBV7-2 and TRBJ2-5; D remains ambiguous. V shed 3 bases and J shed 5 bases, with 10 bases lying between them. The CDR3 length is 13 residues. CDR1 and CDR2 (germline): SGHTA, FQGNSA. CDR3 in amino acids: CASSFQDKETQYF. For the CDR3, the DNA is TGTGCCAGCAGCTTTCAAGACAAGGAGACCCAGTACTTC. Looking up the rest from reference TRBV7-2 and TRBJ2-5 gives the full variable domain: GAGVSQSPSNKVTEKGKDVELRCDPISGHTALYWYRQSLGQGLEFLIYFQGNSAPDKSGLPSDRFSAERTGGSVSTLTIQRTQQEDSAVYLCASSFQDKETQYFGPGTRLLVL.

This chain uses TRBV7-9 with TRBJ2-5, with D perhaps matching TRBD1 or TRBD2 (5 bases each). Germline V gene lookup returns CDR1 SEHNR and CDR2 FQNEAQ (reference sequence). Between the trimmed V and J ends, which lost 5 bases and 5 bases, there was a span of 12 bases. The CDR3 has 13 residues. The CDR3 region has the DNA TGTGCCAGCAGCCGGGACGGGCCGGAGACCCAGTACTTC. This translates into CASSRDGPETQYF.

The V and J genes are TRBV5-5 and TRBJ2-1, with D maybe TRBD2 (5 bases). V was shortened by 1 base and J by 6 bases, with 8 bases between the two germline ends. The CDR3 has 13 amino acids. Germline-derived CDR1 and CDR2 are SGHKS and YYEKEE (reference sequence). The CDR3 DNA sequence: TGTGCCAGCAGCTTGAGCCTAGCCAATGAGCAGTTCTTC. Its protein product is CASSLSLANEQFF.

This clonotype was detected a few times. The rearrangement joins TRBV27 to TRBJ2-3; D remains ambiguous. The V and J ends lost 0 bases and 0 bases respectively, with 4 bases between them. This CDR3 region has 14 residues. The germline gives CDR1 MNHEY, CDR2 SMNVEV (reference sequence). CDR3 loop: CASSLSRSTDTQYF. The CDR3 coding sequence is TGTGCCAGCAGTTTATCGAGGAGCACAGATACGCAGTATTTT.

This chain connects TRBV27 to TRBJ1-6; D remains ambiguous. The CDR3 consists of 12 residues. V was pared by 2 bases and J by 8 bases, with 4 bases between. CDR1 and CDR2 (germline): MNHEY, SMNVEV (reference sequence). In nucleotides, the CDR3 is TGTGCCAGCAGTTTAACGGATTCACCCCTCCACTTT. Protein: CASSLTDSPLHF.

This clonotype was seen a few times. The chain joins TRBV7-8 to TRBJ1-2; D uncertain. The CDR3 is made up of 14 amino acids. The V gene lost 4 bases and the J gene lost 4 bases, with 13 bases spanning the gap. Germline lookup yields CDR1 SGHVS and CDR2 FQNEAQ. The CDR3 DNA is TGTGCCAGCAGCTCGGAACATCCTCCCTATGGCTACACCTTC. Translation gives CASSSEHPPYGYTF.

This clonotype was observed a handful of times. The chain couples TRBV20-1 to TRBJ1-2; 7 bases are a match to TRBD1. Germline CDR1 is DFQATT and CDR2 is SNEGSKA (reference sequence). The CDR3 loop spans 12 amino acids. V was pared by 5 bases and J by 4 bases, with 4 bases of the junction left unmatched. The CDR3 sequence: CSAPTGTYGYTF. In nucleotides, the CDR3 is TGCAGTGCTCCGACAGGGACCTATGGCTACACCTTC.

V and J are TRBV28 and TRBJ2-7; D remains unclear. The CDR3 spans 11 residues. Germline CDR1 reads MDHEN; CDR2 reads SYDVKM. With 5 bases removed from V and 3 bases from J, the gap between germline ends came to 5 bases. CDR3 protein: CASSRLYEQYF. CDR3 in DNA: TGTGCCAGCAGTAGACTCTACGAGCAGTACTTC.

The chain combines TRBV7-9 with TRBJ1-6; D remains unclear. Germline V gene lookup returns CDR1 SEHNR and CDR2 FQNEAQ (reference sequence). V lost 4 bases to trimming and J lost 7 bases, with 5 bases between them. CDR3 length: 12 residues. CDR3 nucleotides: TGTGCCAGCAGCTCGAGAAATTCACCCCTCCACTTT. Translated: CASSSRNSPLHF.

The gene calls are TRBV28 and TRBJ1-3; no definite D call. The CDR3 totals 16 residues. Germline V lookup: CDR1 MDHEN, CDR2 SYDVKM. V shed 6 bases and J shed 0 bases, with 15 bases lying between them. The CDR3 coding sequence is TGTGCCAGCAGCCAGAACGCTCAAGTCTCTGGAAACACCATATATTTT. Translated: CASSQNAQVSGNTIYF.

V and J are TRBV5-4 and TRBJ2-5, with 13 bases identical to TRBD2. Germline CDR1 and CDR2: SGHNT and YYREEE (reference sequence). V dropped 1 base and J dropped 1; count of bases not matched to a gene: 4. CDR3 length: 17 residues. The CDR3 sequence: CASSLRTSGSGQETQYF. The CDR3 bases are TGTGCCAGCAGCTTGAGGACTAGCGGGAGCGGCCAAGAGACCCAGTACTTC.

This clonotype has more than one count but fewer than ten. This chain links TRBV19 with TRBJ1-5; 8 bases fit TRBD1. V trimming: 7 bases; J trimming: 2 bases; junction bases outside the gene matches: 7. The CDR3 runs to 15 residues. Per germline, CDR1 LNHDA and CDR2 SQIVND (reference sequence). In nucleotides, the CDR3 is TGTGCCAGTATCTCGTCAGGGGGCCGCAATCAGCCCCAGCATTTT. It is translated as CASISSGGRNQPQHF.

The chain is built from TRBV30 and TRBJ2-2; D gene uncertain. Germline V gene sequence: CDR1 GTSNPN, CDR2 SVGIG (reference sequence). The CDR3 is 12 residues long. The V and J ends lost 0 bases and 7 bases respectively, with 6 bases between them. This chain's CDR3 is CAWSVWDGELFF. The CDR3 nucleotides read TGTGCCTGGAGTGTCTGGGACGGGGAGCTGTTTTTT.

This rearrangement joins TRBV11-3 to TRBJ2-2; D is unresolved. The CDR3 loop spans 12 amino acids. CDR1 SGHNT and CDR2 YENEEA come from the germline V gene. The V gene lost 3 bases and the J gene lost 5 bases, with 4 bases spanning the gap. This CDR3 is CASSFETGELFF. DNA for the CDR3: TGTGCCAGCAGCTTCGAGACCGGGGAGCTGTTTTTT.

This sequence joins TRBV19 and TRBJ2-1, with TRBD2 matching 8 bases. This CDR3 comprises 16 residues. The ends lost 3 bases at V and 9 bases at J; junction bases unmatched: 13. Germline CDR1 and CDR2: LNHDA and SQIVND (reference sequence). CDR3 sequence: CASSIFGGGSGGEQFF. CDR3 bases: TGTGCCAGTAGTATTTTCGGGGGCGGGAGCGGGGGTGAGCAGTTCTTC.

The sample holds a few counts of this clonotype. The chain uses TRBV7-6 and TRBJ2-7; D is tentatively TRBD1 or TRBD2 (5 bases each). Per the germline V gene, CDR1 is SGHVS and CDR2 is FNYEAQ. The V end lost 4 bases, the J end lost 3 bases, and 10 bases lay between the germline ends. The CDR3 is made up of 13 amino acids. The CDR3 DNA follows: TGTGCCAGCAGCTCCGGGACCAGCTACGAGCAGTACTTC. Protein: CASSSGTSYEQYF.

V usage is TRBV11-2 and J usage is TRBJ2-5; 9 bases map to TRBD1. Losses at the gene ends were 6 bases for V and 3 bases for J; bases not matched to a gene: 8. Germline V gene sequence: CDR1 SGHAT, CDR2 FQNNGV. The CDR3 is 15 residues long. The DNA for the CDR3 is TGTGCCAGCAGTTTCATCGACAGGGGGAAAGAGACCCAGTACTTC. Amino acid sequence: CASSFIDRGKETQYF.

This clonotype was found a few times. The V and J genes are TRBV19 and TRBJ1-1; 9 bases agree with TRBD1. This CDR3 region has 15 residues. With 7 bases clipped from V and 0 bases from J, the junction kept 6 bases outside the gene matches. Germline CDR1 LNHDA, CDR2 SQIVND (reference sequence). CDR3 coding DNA: TGTGCCAGTACGAGGACAGGGGTATTGAACACTGAAGCTTTCTTT. Translating gives CASTRTGVLNTEAFF. Complete variable domain (other parts from reference TRBV19 and TRBJ1-1): DGGITQSPKYLFRKEGQNVTLSCEQNLNHDAMYWYRQDPGQGLRLIYYSQIVNDFQKGDIAEGYSVSREKKESFPLTVTSAQKNPTAFYLCASTRTGVLNTEAFFGQGTRLTVV.

The rearrangement joins TRBV10-3 to TRBJ2-1, with 12 bases that match TRBD1. J lost 8 bases, V lost 4 bases, and 3 bases had no gene match. This CDR3 region has 14 residues. Germline CDR1 ENHRY, CDR2 SYGVKD. CDR3 region: CAISGDRGRHEQFF. The CDR3 DNA reads as TGTGCCATCAGTGGGGACAGGGGGCGTCATGAGCAGTTCTTC.

The chain links TRBV7-6 to TRBJ1-1; 9 nucleotides align to TRBD1. The CDR3 contains 14 residues. Germline loops: CDR1 SGHVS, CDR2 FNYEAQ. After removal of 1 base from V and 3 bases from J, the junction contained 0 bases not matched to a gene. This CDR3 reads CASSLGTGDTEAFF. The CDR3 bases are TGTGCCAGCAGCTTAGGGACAGGGGACACTGAAGCTTTCTTT.

In this sample, this clonotype turned up a few times. The V and J genes are TRBV6-4 and TRBJ1-2, with D uncertain. CDR3 length: 9 amino acids. CDR1 is MRHNA and CDR2 is SNTAGT in the germline V gene. V lost 8 bases to trimming and J lost 6 bases, with 4 bases between them. The CDR3: CASLHGYTF. In nucleotides, the CDR3 is TGTGCCAGCCTCCATGGCTACACCTTC.